One T cell receptor (beta chain) is described in this entry. Its antigen remains unidentified. The V and J ends lost 2 bases and 5 bases respectively, with 16 bases between them. CDR1 and CDR2 (germline): MGHRA, YSYEKL. This CDR3 region has 16 residues. CD45RO-negative, CCR7-selected cells formed the naive CD8 fraction, which excluded terminally differentiated effector memory CD45RA+ cells. The data belong to a study of shared clonotypes between healthy human individuals. Notes on the study in general: Few donors restricted represented genetic and exposure-history diversity.

The authors' processing: Without quality scores, immunoSEQ junctional reads could not be filtered like full-length reads. Sequenced by immunoSEQ multiplex PCR; TCRdb stores in-frame clones only, minus some. Clone size and the V and J calls come from that table; the DNA yielded D and trimming. Here the sample spans about 2,200,000 clones, more than 85% being singletons. Sequencing used naive CD8+ T cells from PBMCs. The chain joins TRBV4-1 to TRBJ2-1; a possible D gene is TRBD2 (6 bases). The receptor's source is a young man in good health. Some clones in this sample may be carry-over from other donors' samples. CDR3 sequence (DNA): TGCGCCAGCAGCCAAAGCCTTAGCGGCTTGGACAATGAGCAGTTCTTC. Protein sequence: CASSQSLSGLDNEQFF.